This TCR beta chain derives from a study of OX40 agonist ivuxolimab in advanced cancers. With respect to the entire study: Ivuxolimab was an agonistic, fully human IgG2 monoclonal antibody directed against OX40 (CD134), a costimulatory receptor. Intravenous ivuxolimab was administered to patients every 2 weeks at six dose levels: 0.01, 0.1, 0.3, 1.5, 3 and 10 mg/kg. Among the roughly 52 dose-escalation patients, about 19 had hepatocellular carcinoma, roughly 15 melanoma, 9 renal cell carcinoma and 9 head and neck cancer. In the dose-escalation cohort, more than 80% of patients were male, and the mean age was approximately 60 years with a range of roughly 20 to 79. Prior anti-PD-1, anti-PD-L1 or anti-CTLA-4 therapy was permitted, and 40% to 50% of dose-escalation patients had received checkpoint inhibitors. Partial responses occurred in three dose-escalation patients, of whom one had hepatocellular carcinoma and two had cutaneous melanoma. Peripheral TCRbeta sequencing aimed to test whether ivuxolimab altered TCR sequence diversity and caused clonal T-cell expansion. The monotherapy dose-escalation portion (N of about 50 patients) of the phase I ivuxolimab trial is reported in the paper.

Genomic DNA was extracted from sorted cells for sequencing of the TCRbeta CDR3 region. The immunoSEQ Assay was used to sequence the TCRbeta CDR3 regions. TCRdb holds this immuneACCESS table with in-frame rearrangements only. Some clones are missing; in checked studies, unresolved V genes explain under half, and the rest has no known cause. The sample table holds around 84,000 clones, of which less than 85% were seen once. Together, the top ten hold 7.3% of the sample. From the germline V gene (reference sequence), CDR1 is GTSNPN and CDR2 is SVGIG. Trimming removed 2 bases from V and 5 bases from J; the gene matches leave 11 bases unexplained. Measured from the cysteine to the phenylalanine, the CDR3 is 16 residues long. The kept DNA is CDR3 alone, 48 bases in frame from the first base. Study-wide conclusions, independent of this receptor: In partial responders in the 0.1-3.0 mg/kg groups, normalized peripheral clonal expansion was found to be among the lowest, especially among CD8+ T cells. Which antigens the clonally expanded peripheral T cells were specific for was not determined. At doses of 0.1 to 3.0 mg/kg, clonal expansion of both CD4+ and CD8+ blood T cells was observed from baseline to week 6. After ivuxolimab, more expanded clones were found on average in CD8+ T cells than in CD4+ T cells. Low levels of normalized T-cell clonal expansion were also shown by some nonresponding patients.

Concerning this clone: Its antigen is unknown. The record has no base qualities; no much larger clone is one base away.

Patients with autoimmune disease history or receiving systemic immunosuppression were excluded from the trial. Peripheral blood for TCR sequencing was drawn from every dose cohort at baseline, at cycle 4 day 1 and at cycle 7 day 1. The samples were taken from a phase I, first-in-human, multicenter, open-label dose-escalation trial of ivuxolimab. The trial enrolled adults with locally advanced or metastatic head and neck squamous cell, hepatocellular, melanoma or renal cell carcinoma. Before TCR sequencing, CD4+ and CD8+ T cells were separately sorted from peripheral blood. In this chain, TRBV30 is recombined with TRBJ2-5, with TRBD2 matching 10 junction bases. This TCR was recovered from an adult with an advanced solid tumor such as melanoma, head and neck, liver or kidney cancer. The material was CD4+ or CD8+ T cells sorted from blood, obtained in a trial of the OX40 agonist ivuxolimab. CDR3 sequence: CAWSSARAGGGETQYF. The DNA sequence reads TGTGCCTGGAGTTCAGCAAGAGCGGGAGGGGGGGAGACCCAGTACTTC.